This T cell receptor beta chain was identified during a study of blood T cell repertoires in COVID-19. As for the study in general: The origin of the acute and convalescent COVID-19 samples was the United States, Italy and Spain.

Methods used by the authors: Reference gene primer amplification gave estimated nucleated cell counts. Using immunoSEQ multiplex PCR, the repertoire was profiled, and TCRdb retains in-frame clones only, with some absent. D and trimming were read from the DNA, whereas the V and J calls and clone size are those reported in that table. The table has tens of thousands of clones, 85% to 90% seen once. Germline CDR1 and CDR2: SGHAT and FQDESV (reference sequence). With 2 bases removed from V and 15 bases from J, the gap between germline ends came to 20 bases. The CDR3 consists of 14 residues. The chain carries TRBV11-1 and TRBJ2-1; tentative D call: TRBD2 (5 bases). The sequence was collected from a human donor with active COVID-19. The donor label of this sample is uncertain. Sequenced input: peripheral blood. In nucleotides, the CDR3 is TGTGCCAGCAGCTTAAGGTCGGGGAGAGGAAGTCCGTTCTTC. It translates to CASSLRSGRGSPFF.